One sample yielded the 11 T cell receptor beta chains listed below, sequenced in a study of spatial heterogeneity in lung cancer. Time point given: sample taken at primary tumor resection. Unsorted whole RNA from tumor, nontumor lung or frozen PBMC underwent sequencing. One entry per CDR3 protein results from TCRdb running MiXCR on the 5' RACE reads. Of about a thousand distinct CDR3 sequences in the sample, about 28% were seen once. This sample comprised PBMCs, obtained at surgery. The receptors here all came from a female donor with early-stage non-small cell lung cancer.

Comment on this clonotype: Being off target in a library aimed at alpha chains, this beta chain has a size of little meaning. This chain uses TRBV7-8 with TRBJ1-1; D gene ambiguous. CDR3 length: 13 residues. CDR1 SGHVS and CDR2 FQNEAQ come from the germline V gene. V shed 5 bases and J shed 5 bases, with 12 bases lying between them. The CDR3 protein is CASSSPRKTEAFF. In DNA, the CDR3 is TGTGCCAGCAGCAGCCCTCGAAAGACTGAAGCTTTCTTT.

With respect to this clonotype: Since the library was made to target alpha chains, this beta chain is a stray read and its abundance is not meaningful. The gene calls are TRBV7-2 and TRBJ1-1, with unresolved D. The CDR3 spans 13 residues. Between the trimmed V and J ends, which lost 5 bases and 3 bases, there was a span of 10 bases. Germline assignment: CDR1 SGHTA and CDR2 FQGNSA. The CDR3 spells CASSPNRDTEAFF. The DNA for the CDR3 is TGTGCCAGCAGCCCCAACCGGGACACTGAAGCTTTCTTT. Using reference TRBV7-2 and TRBJ1-1 for the parts outside the CDR3, the full variable domain is GAGVSQSPSNKVTEKGKDVELRCDPISGHTALYWYRQSLGQGLEFLIYFQGNSAPDKSGLPSDRFSAERTGGSVSTLTIQRTQQEDSAVYLCASSPNRDTEAFFGQGTRLTVV.

For this clonotype: The size of this beta chain means little, since it is a stray read in a library made for alpha chains. The chain employs TRBV10-3 and TRBJ2-2; possibly TRBD2 for D (6 bases). Germline CDR1 and CDR2: ENHRY and SYGVKD. This CDR3 is 16 amino acids long. The V end lost 5 bases, the J end lost 1 base, and 14 bases lay between the germline ends. The CDR3 loop reads CAISYRDLRNTGELFF. In nucleotides, the CDR3 is TGTGCCATCAGTTACCGGGACTTAAGGAACACCGGGGAGCTGTTTTTT.

This clonotype has just a few counts. This beta chain turned up in a library designed for alpha chains; as an off-target read, its abundance says little. This rearrangement joins TRBV2 to TRBJ2-7; the D gene is possibly TRBD1 (5 bases). Germline assignment: CDR1 SNHLY and CDR2 FYNNEI. The CDR3 consists of 14 residues. V lost 1 base to trimming and J lost 2 bases, with 9 bases between them. The CDR3 bases are TGTGCCAGCAGTGAAGGGGGCATACCCTACGAGCAGTACTTC. The encoded protein is CASSEGGIPYEQYF.

Concerning this clonotype: Within a library made for alpha chains, this beta chain is off target, and its count is uninformative. The chain employs TRBV29-1 and TRBJ2-5; 9 positions agree with TRBD2. V was pared by 4 bases and J by 2 bases, with 8 bases of the junction left unmatched. Germline CDR1 and CDR2: SQVTM and ANQGSEA. The CDR3 totals 15 residues. This CDR3 reads CSVAGTSTIQETQYF. In nucleotides, the CDR3 is TGCAGCGTTGCCGGGACTAGCACCATACAAGAGACCCAGTACTTC.

In this sample, this clonotype turned up a few times. Within a library made for alpha chains, this beta chain is off target, and its count is uninformative. The genes are TRBV7-9 and TRBJ2-7; no reliable D call. The V end was cut by 11 bases, the J end by 4 bases, with 9 bases between. Germline V gene sequence: CDR1 SEHNR, CDR2 FQNEAQ (reference sequence). CDR3 length: 10 amino acids. The CDR3 region is CAYGSYEQYF. In DNA, the CDR3 is TGTGCCTACGGGTCTTACGAGCAGTACTTC.

Comment on this clonotype: The size of this beta chain means little, since it is a stray read in a library made for alpha chains. This chain links TRBV10-3 with TRBJ2-3; 9 bases align to TRBD2. The CDR3 totals 14 residues. Germline V lookup: CDR1 ENHRY, CDR2 SYGVKD. Unmatched junction bases numbered 7, after V lost 7 bases and J lost 5 bases. The CDR3 sequence is CAITRTSEGDTQYF. In DNA, the CDR3 is TGTGCCATCACAAGGACTAGCGAGGGAGATACGCAGTATTTT.

Comment on this clonotype: Because the library targeted alpha chains, this beta chain is an off-target read whose size means little. J is TRBJ2-1 and V is TRBV20-1; 9 bases are shared with TRBD2. V lost 2 bases to trimming and J lost 6 bases; unmatched junction nucleotides: 5. The germline gives CDR1 DFQATT, CDR2 SNEGSKA (reference sequence). The CDR3 has 14 residues. This CDR3 is CSARRPSGVNEQFF. The CDR3 DNA follows: TGCAGTGCTAGACGGCCTAGCGGGGTCAATGAGCAGTTCTTC.

Regarding this clonotype: This beta chain lies outside the target of a library built for alpha chains; its clone size means little. The chain is built from TRBV7-9 and TRBJ1-2; 9 positions match TRBD1. The CDR3 runs to 17 residues. Trimming cost V 5 bases and J 6 bases; bases outside gene matches: 16. Germline CDR1 is SEHNR and CDR2 is FQNEAQ (reference sequence). CDR3 in amino acids: CASSGKRDRASADGYTF. CDR3 in DNA: TGTGCCAGCAGCGGCAAGAGGGACAGGGCTTCCGCGGATGGCTACACCTTC.

In regard to this clonotype: Little can be read into the size of this beta chain, an off-target read in a library designed for alpha chains. The chain links TRBV3-1 to TRBJ2-7, with D unresolved. This CDR3 has 14 amino acids. Looked up from germline, CDR1 is LGHDT and CDR2 is YNNKEL (reference sequence). Trimming stripped 2 bases from V and 2 bases from J, with 10 bases between. CDR3 in amino acids: CASSQRRAPYEQYF. For the CDR3, the DNA is TGTGCCAGCAGCCAACGTCGGGCCCCCTACGAGCAGTACTTC.

Comment on this clonotype: This beta chain is an unintended read in a library built for alpha chains; its size means little. The chain carries TRBV12-3 or TRBV12-4 and TRBJ2-1; D is undetermined. V was clipped by 7 bases and J by 10 bases, with 11 bases between them. The CDR3 loop spans 11 amino acids. CDR3 in amino acids: CASTLGGEQFF. The CDR3 DNA is TGTGCCAGCACCCTCGGTGGAGAGCAGTTCTTC.